This TCR beta chain was profiled in a study of T cells in Graves' hyperthyroidism and ophthalmopathy (dated by TCRdb to the late 2010s). The study in broad terms: Peripheral blood was sampled at the time of initial diagnosis, prior to any treatment. A discovery cohort of about 100 patients, roughly 45 with Graves' ophthalmopathy and 55 to 60 with stable Graves' hyperthyroidism, was used to find distinguishing TCR V-J signatures. Prospective prediction of ophthalmopathy was tested in an independent validation cohort of fewer than 20 hyperthyroidism patients and 15 to 17 patients who later progressed to ophthalmopathy. In six Graves' hyperthyroidism patients, the study also compared T-cell repertoires from thyroid tissue with T-cell repertoires from blood. The paper describes TCR Vbeta CDR3 sequencing of 135 peripheral blood samples, made up of 43 ophthalmopathy patients, approximately 76 hyperthyroidism patients and some 17 progressor patients. After blood sampling, hyperthyroidism patients were treated with methimazole at a starting dose of 30 mg daily, and ophthalmopathy patients were treated with high-dose intravenous methylprednisolone. The roughly 91 discovery patients were randomly split 7:3 into training and test sets. Summary of the overall study and its limitations: Most expanded thyroid clonotypes (frequency above 0.001) were also detected in blood, suggesting blood repertoires may reflect thyroid immune responses. No statistical method was used to fix the sample size in advance, and group allocation was not hidden from the investigators. A model built on a 13 V-J signature distinguished ophthalmopathy from stable hyperthyroidism, reaching around 90% sensitivity and around 81% specificity in cross-validation and 80%/75% in testing. In validation, the model predicted progression to ophthalmopathy a median of about 5.9 months before onset, with about 71% sensitivity and 72.22% specificity.

Ophthalmopathy patients had moderately to severely active disease, with a Clinical Activity Score of 3 or more, a NOSPECS grade of 4 or more, and a disease duration of less than 3 months. Exclusion was applied to patients with uncontrolled infections, other autoimmune diseases, pregnancy or lactation. Diagnoses relied on clinical symptoms, serum thyroxine and TRAb, thyroid ultrasound and orbital computed tomography. Ficoll-Paque density gradient centrifugation was used to isolate PBMCs from around 10 ml of fresh peripheral blood. Total RNA was extracted with Trizol reagent, and quality was checked on an Agilent 2100 Bioanalyzer. The TCR beta CDR3 regions were amplified from RNA transcripts. The TCR CDR3 was subjected to a first round of RT-PCR using the HTBI primer set and the Qiagen OneStep RT-PCR kit. Libraries were constructed in a second round of multiplex PCR, after which size selection and purification were carried out. Libraries were sequenced paired-end with 100 bp reads on an Illumina HiSeq2000. Per the original workflow: SOAPnuke was used to process the raw data, removing reads that contained adapters or uncalled bases, had a mean Phred below 15, or lacked an exact match to the constant primer or identifier. High-quality paired reads were merged using COPE v1.2.5, and each unique nucleotide sequence was defined as a clonotype. MiTCR v1.1 was used to align clonotypes to the IMGT TRBV, TRBD and TRBJ reference segments. The analysis included only V-J combinations with a frequency above 0.0001, which together covered 98% to 99.2% of the repertoires. A TCS score was defined as the ratio between F50 (clonal expansion) and ExV (chaos), using BLOSUM62-based TCRdist between CDR3 peptides within each V-J. Welch's t-statistics and random forest reduced roughly 500 V-J features to 10 to 15, which were used in a naive Bayes classifier (R e1071). TCRdb handled the public reads itself, with Q25 trimming in fastp and clone calling in MiXCR, and kept productive beta chains. Entries are consolidated by CDR3 protein sequence, retaining the most common genes and DNA. TCRdb, not the authors, supplied the V and J calls. The sample table holds over 500,000 distinct CDR3 sequences, of which approximately 16% were seen once. Approximately 32% of the sample is held by the ten biggest clonotypes.

CDR1 and CDR2, looked up from the germline V gene, are MRHNA and SNTAGT. Counted from cysteine to phenylalanine, this CDR3 has 15 amino acids. Only the CDR3 part of the read is kept: 45 bases, read in frame from the first base. V is shortened by 2 bases, J by 0 bases, and the region joining them spans 8 bases. This clonotype was seen a few times. The antigen this receptor binds is unknown. No much larger clone is present one base from it, and per-base qualities are unavailable. The chain was built from TRBV6-4 and TRBJ2-1; there is no confident call for the D gene. Sequenced: blood. The sequence was obtained from a woman aged 25 to 45 with Graves' ophthalmopathy. The CDR3 loop reads CASSDGSSSYNEQFF. The DNA sequence is TGTGCCAGCAGTGACGGGTCGAGCTCCTACAATGAGCAGTTCTTC.